Listed here are 7 T cell receptor beta chains from one sample, sequenced in a study of blood T cell repertoires in COVID-19. Sequencing was performed with immunoSEQ multiplex PCR; in TCRdb, only in-frame clones are kept and a portion is missing. The table includes under 300,000 clones, about 85% detected once. The specimen was peripheral blood. The source is a human donor in a cohort sampled during active COVID-19.

In DNA form, the CDR3 reads TGTGCCAGCAGTTCCCAGGGGGCTGGGGGGGCAGATACGCAGTATTTT. Its translation is CASSSQGAGGADTQYF. J is TRBJ2-3 and V is TRBV27; D is perhaps TRBD1 (8 bases). Germline V CDR1 and CDR2: MNHEY, SMNVEV (reference sequence). The V end was cut by 4 bases, the J end by 4 bases, with 18 bases between. CDR3 length: 16 residues.

This chain links TRBV19 with TRBJ1-1; possibly TRBD1 for D (5 bases). The germline V gene has CDR1 LNHDA and CDR2 SQIVND (reference sequence). Trimming took 9 bases from V and 0 from J, leaving 14 bases between them. The CDR3 is 14 residues long. The CDR3 sequence: CASIDRMMNTEAFF. The CDR3 DNA follows: TGTGCCAGCATCGACAGAATGATGAACACTGAAGCTTTCTTT.

This sequence joins TRBV27 and TRBJ1-6, with D possibly being TRBD1 (5 bases). Trimming took 1 base from V and 9 from J, leaving 10 bases between them. The CDR3 runs 14 residues. From germline, CDR1 is MNHEY and CDR2 SMNVEV (reference sequence). Written as DNA, the CDR3 is TGTGCCAGCAGTTTATATGGGGGAGGTTCACCCCTCCACTTT. Protein: CASSLYGGGSPLHF.

J is TRBJ2-1 and V is TRBV28, with D perhaps TRBD2 (5 bases). V dropped 6 bases and J dropped 7 bases, with 16 bases sitting between them. This CDR3 region has 14 residues. Germline V gives CDR1 MDHEN, CDR2 SYDVKM. The CDR3 region is CASSRQIARNEQFF. CDR3 sequence (DNA): TGTGCCAGCAGCAGACAAATAGCGCGGAATGAGCAGTTCTTC.

This chain connects TRBV19 to TRBJ1-2, with 9 bases matching TRBD1. Germline values: CDR1 LNHDA, CDR2 SQIVND (reference sequence). This CDR3 region has 15 residues. The J segment lost 3 bases and the V segment lost 5 bases, leaving 7 bases of the junction unmatched. This chain's CDR3 is CASSRPGQGYYGYTF. CDR3 sequence (DNA): TGTGCCAGTAGTCGGCCGGGACAGGGATACTATGGCTACACCTTC. The full variable domain, its missing parts supplied by reference TRBV19 and TRBJ1-2, is DGGITQSPKYLFRKEGQNVTLSCEQNLNHDAMYWYRQDPGQGLRLIYYSQIVNDFQKGDIAEGYSVSREKKESFPLTVTSAQKNPTAFYLCASSRPGQGYYGYTFGSGTRLTVV.

The chain employs TRBV12-3 or TRBV12-4 and TRBJ2-7; D is possibly TRBD1 (5 bases). V was cut by 6 bases and J by 2 bases, with 11 bases left in between. The CDR3 runs to 13 residues. DNA of the CDR3: TGTGCCAGCAGGATGCAGGGTCCCTACGAGCAGTACTTC. It yields the protein CASRMQGPYEQYF.

This clone was seen just once. This chain links TRBV6-6 with TRBJ1-4; 8 nucleotides align to TRBD1. From germline, CDR1 is MNHNY and CDR2 SVGAGI (reference sequence). V was clipped by 7 bases and J by 8 bases; unmatched bases: 9. The CDR3 covers 14 residues. CDR3: CASTPGTGPEKLFF. CDR3 bases: TGTGCCAGCACCCCGGGGACAGGCCCCGAAAAACTGTTTTTT.